These 5 T cell receptor beta chains were all obtained from the same sample, sequenced in a study of blood T cell repertoires in COVID-19. Produced via immunoSEQ multiplex PCR; TCRdb's table is partial and in-frame only. The sample lists over 70,000 clones; approximately 89% were seen once. Sequencing input: peripheral blood. The receptors shown here come from a human donor with active COVID-19. The donor label of this sample is uncertain.

This clone was observed a handful of times. The rearrangement joins TRBV5-6 to TRBJ2-3; D is uncertain. Germline V gene sequence: CDR1 SGHDT, CDR2 YYEEEE. The V end was cut by 0 bases, the J end by 8 bases, with 19 bases between. The CDR3 spans 16 residues. CDR3 bases: TGTGCCAGCAGCTTGGGTGGCGACTTTACCCCGAGTACGCAGTATTTT. Protein sequence: CASSLGGDFTPSTQYF.

V is TRBV11-2 and J is TRBJ2-3; 8 positions agree with TRBD1. The CDR3 extends over 16 amino acids. The germline gives CDR1 SGHAT, CDR2 FQNNGV. The ends lost 4 bases at V and 2 bases at J; junction bases unmatched: 8. For the CDR3, the DNA is TGTGCCAGCAGCTCCATCAGGGGGCAGGACACAGATACGCAGTATTTT. It codes for CASSSIRGQDTDTQYF.

The chain combines TRBV5-1 with TRBJ2-7; 8 nucleotides agree with TRBD1. The V gene's germline CDR1 is SGHRS and CDR2 YFSETQ. Trimming at V came to 0 bases and at J to 5 bases, leaving 4 bases not matched to a gene. CDR3 length: 14 residues. The CDR3 region is CASSLGTGNNEQYF. The DNA of the CDR3 is TGCGCCAGCAGCTTGGGGACAGGGAATAACGAGCAGTACTTC.

This sequence joins TRBV5-1 and TRBJ2-1, with D tentatively TRBD2 (6 bases). Trimming took 2 bases from V and 3 from J, leaving 12 bases between them. Germline CDR1 and CDR2: SGHRS and YFSETQ. This CDR3 comprises 15 residues. The CDR3 nucleotides read TGCGCCAGCAGCTTAGGCGGGGTGCTCTACAATGAGCAGTTCTTC. This codes for CASSLGGVLYNEQFF.

This sequence joins TRBV28 and TRBJ1-6, with 8 positions matching TRBD1. Germline V gene sequence: CDR1 MDHEN, CDR2 SYDVKM. The V segment lost 5 bases and the J segment 4 bases; nucleotides outside the gene matches: 7. The CDR3 covers 16 residues. Here the CDR3 reads CASSPGGNAYNSPLHF. The DNA of the CDR3 is TGTGCCAGCAGTCCAGGGGGCAACGCTTATAATTCACCCCTCCACTTT.